The entry that follows covers one T cell receptor (beta chain) sequence. Its matching antigen is unknown. This entry is derived from a study of vaccination effects on CD4 cells after COVID-19. Study-level background: Following the second dose by a median of 72 days, the post-vaccine samples were obtained.

Scientists isolated CD4+ T cells after a roughly 10-day culture period ended. Each person got two doses of an mRNA SARS-CoV-2 vaccine, BNT162b2 or mRNA-1273. General study points: Late post-vaccination, clones induced by infection and those induced by vaccine underwent marked clonal contraction.

Repertoires were generated with immunoSEQ multiplex PCR, while TCRdb's copy carries only in-frame clones and drops some. The sample yields 45,000 to 55,000 clones, 70% seen once. Germline CDR1 and CDR2: LGHNA and YNFKEQ. The CDR3 runs 13 residues. Trimming at V came to 4 bases and at J to 7 bases, leaving 6 bases not matched to a gene. The clonotype comes from a human donor who received a COVID-19 vaccine. The material sequenced was CD4+ T cells from PBMCs cultured without peptide, taken after COVID-19 vaccination. The chain recombines TRBV4-2 with TRBJ2-5; 7 bases agree with TRBD2. The CDR3, as DNA: TGTGCCAGCAGCCTTGGACTAGACGGGACCCAGTACTTC. This translates into CASSLGLDGTQYF.